This is a list of T cell receptor beta chains from one sample in a study of cytomegalovirus exposure and HLA in healthy donors. TCRdb's copy holds only in-frame clones and misses some; the assay was immunoSEQ multiplex PCR. This table holds 160,000 or so clones, 70% to 85% found once. Sequences were obtained from PBMCs. All receptors come from a man between 50 and 59 years old in good health and CMV-seropositive. Both conserved end residues are part of each CDR3. A D gene is named only where the DNA matches it firmly. Clone size is not always given. Where it is, it says once, few, many or a class for expanded clones.

>TRBJ1-2|TRBV11-1|NA|NA|14
CASSLSHLNYGYTF
TGTGCCAGCAGCTTAAGCCATCTGAACTATGGCTACACCTTC
>TRBJ2-2|TRBV6-1|NA|NA|14
CASSAGIFTGELFF
TGTGCCAGCAGTGCCGGGATTTTCACCGGGGAGCTGTTTTTT
>TRBJ2-1|TRBV9|NA|few|13
CASSVGLGEIQFF
TGTGCCAGCAGCGTAGGACTCGGCGAGATCCAGTTCTTC
>TRBJ2-1|TRBV5-1|TRBD2|NA|14
CASSLAGGPNEQFF
TGCGCCAGCAGCTTAGCGGGGGGGCCGAATGAGCAGTTCTTC
>TRBJ1-2|TRBV7-9|NA|NA|12
CASSLQNYGYTF
TGTGCCAGCAGCCTCCAGAACTATGGCTACACCTTC
>TRBJ2-2|TRBV19|TRBD1|few|15
CASSTRQGYTGELFF
TGTGCCAGTAGTACGCGACAGGGATACACCGGGGAGCTGTTTTTT
>TRBJ1-2|TRBV2|TRBD1|NA|15
CASMSPQGAGYGYTF
TGTGCCAGCATGTCGCCCCAGGGGGCTGGCTATGGCTACACCTTC
>TRBJ1-2|TRBV7-9|TRBD1|NA|16
CASSTPTGGAVYGYTF
TGTGCCAGCAGCACCCCGACAGGGGGCGCAGTCTATGGCTACACCTTC
>TRBJ1-2|TRBV5-1|NA|NA|15
CASSLGLQGLDGYTF
TGCGCCAGCAGCTTGGGACTACAGGGCCTGGATGGCTACACCTTC
>TRBJ1-1|TRBV9|NA|NA|15
CASSVEGGRGTEAFF
TGTGCCAGCAGCGTAGAGGGGGGGCGAGGCACTGAAGCTTTCTTT
>TRBJ2-4|TRBV2|TRBD2|NA|17
CASMGLAGGLAKNIQYF
TGTGCCAGCATGGGACTAGCGGGGGGGCTGGCCAAAAACATTCAGTACTTC
>TRBJ1-5|TRBV4-1|NA|NA|13
CASSKGGVEPQHF
TGCGCCAGCAGTAAGGGAGGGGTAGAGCCCCAGCATTTT
>TRBJ1-1|TRBV11-2|NA|NA|13
CASSLDSDTEAFF
TGTGCCAGCAGCCTAGACAGTGACACTGAAGCTTTCTTT
>TRBJ1-1|TRBV25-1|NA|once|15
CASSDSDRRNTEAFF
TGTGCCAGCAGTGATTCCGACAGGCGGAACACTGAAGCTTTCTTT
>TRBJ2-1|TRBV5-1|NA|NA|13
CASSLEVVNEQFF
TGCGCCAGCAGCTTGGAAGTAGTCAATGAGCAGTTCTTC
>TRBJ2-3|TRBV5-1|NA|NA|14
CASSGRGDTDTQYF
TGCGCCAGCAGCGGCCGGGGAGACACAGATACGCAGTATTTT
>TRBJ2-3|TRBV5-4|TRBD2|once|14
CASSQLAGTDTQYF
TGTGCCAGCAGCCAACTAGCGGGGACAGATACGCAGTATTTT
>TRBJ2-2|TRBV6-6|TRBD1|NA|16
CASSYSRQGNTGELFF
TGTGCCAGCAGTTACTCCCGACAGGGGAACACCGGGGAGCTGTTTTTT
>TRBJ2-2|TRBV4-1|TRBD2|NA|14
CASGASGSAGELFF
TGCGCCAGTGGGGCTAGCGGGAGCGCCGGGGAGCTGTTTTTT
>TRBJ2-3|TRBV6-5|NA|NA|13
CASSYSGADTQYF
TGTGCCAGCAGTTACTCGGGGGCCGATACGCAGTATTTT
>TRBJ2-1|TRBV5-1|NA|NA|16
CASSLGLGGSYNEQFF
TGCGCCAGCAGCTTGGGTCTCGGCGGCTCCTACAATGAGCAGTTCTTC
>TRBJ2-3|TRBV5-4|NA|NA|13
CASSTENTDTQYF
TGTGCCAGCAGCACAGAGAACACAGATACGCAGTATTTT
>TRBJ1-5|TRBV4-2|NA|NA|12
CASSARSGPQHF
TGTGCCAGCAGCGCCCGGTCGGGGCCCCAGCATTTT
>TRBJ1-2|TRBV11-2|NA|NA|13
CASSLGSGTWYTF
TGTGCCAGCAGCTTAGGTTCAGGGACATGGTACACCTTC
>TRBJ2-7|TRBV5-1|NA|NA|14
CASSLDPLAEQQYF
TGCGCCAGCAGCTTGGATCCACTAGCAGAACAGCAGTACTTC
>TRBJ2-5|TRBV7-9|TRBD2|NA|15
CASSQDASGQETQYF
TGTGCCAGCAGCCAGGATGCTAGCGGGCAAGAGACCCAGTACTTC
>TRBJ2-1|TRBV13|TRBD2|NA|15
CASSLSLAGNDEQFF
TGTGCCAGCAGCTTATCCCTAGCGGGGAACGATGAGCAGTTCTTC
>TRBJ2-5|TRBV6-1|TRBD2|once|14
CASSELLARETQYF
TGTGCCAGCAGTGAATTACTAGCGCGAGAGACCCAGTACTTC
>TRBJ1-1|TRBV5-1|TRBD1|NA|16
CASSAGTGALNTEAFF
TGCGCCAGCAGCGCGGGGACAGGGGCCTTGAACACTGAAGCTTTCTTT
>TRBJ1-2|TRBV4-1|NA|once|14
CASSQDRGADGYTF
TGCGCCAGCAGCCAAGATCGGGGGGCAGATGGCTACACCTTC
>TRBJ1-5|TRBV7-8|NA|few|12
CASSARGRPQHF
TGTGCCAGCAGCGCCCGGGGTCGGCCCCAGCATTTT
>TRBJ1-1|TRBV11-2|NA|NA|11
CASTSGLEAFF
TGTGCCAGCACCTCGGGACTCGAAGCTTTCTTT
>TRBJ1-6|TRBV2|TRBD1|NA|16
CASSERRQGVGSPLHF
TGTGCCAGCAGTGAAAGGAGACAGGGGGTTGGTTCACCCCTCCACTTT
>TRBJ1-6|TRBV19|NA|NA|17
CASSITRRSSYNSPLHF
TGTGCCAGTAGTATCACTCGGAGGAGCTCCTATAATTCACCCCTCCACTTT
>TRBJ1-3|TRBV9|TRBD1|NA|18
CASSADTGGPYSGNTIYF
TGTGCCAGCAGCGCCGATACAGGGGGCCCCTACTCTGGAAACACCATATATTTT
>TRBJ1-1|TRBV25-1|NA|few|16
CASSDKVAGLNTEAFF
TGTGCCAGCAGTGACAAGGTAGCGGGGTTGAACACTGAAGCTTTCTTT
>TRBJ2-3|TRBV7-2|NA|NA|12
CASSGRTDTQYF
TGTGCCAGCAGCGGGAGAACAGATACGCAGTATTTT
>TRBJ1-1|TRBV19|NA|NA|12
CASSGRVREAFF
TGTGCCAGTAGTGGGAGGGTTCGAGAAGCTTTCTTT
>TRBJ2-1|TRBV7-2|NA|NA|15
CASSISSALLDEQFF
TGTGCCAGCAGCATCTCTAGCGCACTCCTCGATGAGCAGTTCTTC
>TRBJ2-1|TRBV6-5|TRBD2|NA|15
CASSRVAGSYNEQFF
TGTGCCAGCAGCAGAGTAGCGGGCTCCTACAATGAGCAGTTCTTC
>TRBJ1-2|TRBV28|NA|few|14
CASWGGGGNYGYTF
TGTGCCAGCTGGGGGGGAGGTGGGAACTATGGCTACACCTTC
>TRBJ1-6|TRBV7-2|TRBD1|NA|16
CASSLEGGRGNSPLHF
TGTGCCAGCAGCTTAGAGGGAGGCAGGGGGAATTCACCCCTCCACTTT
>TRBJ2-1|TRBV13|TRBD2|NA|15
CASSYGTSGGYEQFF
TGTGCCAGCAGCTACGGGACTAGCGGGGGCTATGAGCAGTTCTTC
>TRBJ2-6|TRBV19|NA|NA|15
CASNTGGAGANVLTF
TGTGCCAGTAACACAGGGGGGGCTGGGGCCAACGTCCTGACTTTC
>TRBJ1-5|TRBV2|TRBD1|NA|15
CASSEDGRGHQPQHF
TGTGCCAGCAGTGAAGATGGCAGGGGGCATCAGCCCCAGCATTTT